The 14 T cell receptor beta chains in this list originate from one sample, sequenced in a study of human T cells and chemical hapten exposure. TCRdb reprocessed the RACE reads via MiXCR and lists one record per CDR3 protein. The profile shows tens of thousands of distinct CDR3 sequences, about 9% of them singletons. Time point specified: healthy volunteer bleed at 6 weeks. Total RNA was isolated from unfractionated whole blood. The sample taken for sequencing was whole blood. These receptors were collected from a male donor in good health. Some clones in this sample may be carry-over from other donors' samples.

This clonotype was recorded a few times. The gene calls are TRBV6-5 and TRBJ1-6, with D maybe TRBD1 (5 bases). With 6 bases removed from V and 7 bases from J, the gap between germline ends came to 13 bases. From germline, CDR1 is MNHEY and CDR2 SVGAGI. The CDR3 is 14 residues long. CDR3 coding DNA: TGTGCCAGCAGACGGGGGGTGGGGAATTCACCCCTCCACTTT. Translating gives CASRRGVGNSPLHF.

This clonotype was picked up a small number of times. The CDR3 sequence is CASRELNTGELFF. CDR3 sequence (DNA): TGTGCCAGCAGGGAGCTGAACACCGGGGAGCTGTTTTTT. The V call is TRBV6-5, the J call TRBJ2-2; unclear D gene. V lost 6 bases to trimming and J lost 1 base, with 6 bases between them. This CDR3 has 13 amino acids. CDR1 is MNHEY and CDR2 is SVGAGI in the germline V gene.

The genes are TRBV12-3 or TRBV12-4 and TRBJ2-3, with 7 bases that match TRBD2. V trimming: 6 bases; J trimming: 7 bases; junction bases outside the gene matches: 13. The CDR3 has 15 amino acids. In DNA form, the CDR3 reads TGTGCCAGCAGACCCGGTGGCGGGAGTACGTATACGCAGTATTTT. Protein sequence: CASRPGGGSTYTQYF.

This clonotype was detected ten times or more. V usage is TRBV5-5 and J usage is TRBJ1-5, with 10 bases fitting TRBD1. V shed 5 bases and J 0 bases; nucleotides not matched to a gene: 11. Germline CDR1 is SGHKS and CDR2 is YYEKEE (reference sequence). The CDR3 runs 18 residues. The CDR3 DNA reads TGTGCCAGCAGGATTCCCCCGGGACAGGGGTATAGCAATCAGCCCCAGCATTTT. Translated, it gives CASRIPPGQGYSNQPQHF. The whole variable domain, filled in from reference TRBV5-5 and TRBJ1-5, reads DAGVTQSPTHLIKTRGQQVTLRCSPISGHKSVSWYQQVLGQGPQFIFQYYEKEERGRGNFPDRFSARQFPNYSSELNVNALLLGDSALYLCASRIPPGQGYSNQPQHFGDGTRLSIL.

The V and J genes are TRBV4-3 and TRBJ2-6; possible D gene TRBD2, 5 bases. Trimming took off 4 bases at V and 0 bases at J, with 10 bases between the two ends. CDR1 and CDR2 (germline): LGHNA, YSLEER. The CDR3 is 16 residues long. This chain's CDR3 is CASSPGLLSGANVLTF. CDR3 coding DNA: TGCGCCAGCAGCCCCGGACTGCTCTCTGGGGCCAACGTCCTGACTTTC.

At least ten counts were recorded for this clonotype. This chain uses TRBV5-1 with TRBJ2-5, with no clear D. Germline values: CDR1 SGHRS, CDR2 YFSETQ. The CDR3 consists of 14 residues. V was shortened by 2 bases and J by 1 base, with 9 bases between the two germline ends. CDR3 in DNA: TGCGCCAGCAGCTTAGACATACTCCAAGAGACCCAGTACTTC. It specifies CASSLDILQETQYF.

This clonotype turned up a few times. The CDR3 DNA reads TGTGCCAGCAGCCCACCGGGACAGGCCTATACATTGCAAGGCTACACCTTC. Residues: CASSPPGQAYTLQGYTF. The gene calls are TRBV7-2 and TRBJ1-2; 8 bases are a match to TRBD1. The ends lost 5 bases at V and 8 bases at J; junction bases unmatched: 19. CDR1 is SGHTA and CDR2 is FQGNSA in the germline V gene. This CDR3 has 17 amino acids.

This clonotype came up a few times. The chain uses TRBV12-3 or TRBV12-4 and TRBJ2-7; tentative D call: TRBD1 (5 bases). The V and J ends lost 1 base and 2 bases respectively, with 12 bases between them. The CDR3 totals 15 residues. In DNA form, the CDR3 reads TGTGCCAGCAGTTTAGGGGGAAGGGGTACCTACGAGCAGTACTTC. Protein sequence: CASSLGGRGTYEQYF.

The CDR3 loop is CSVVGQAGGTDTQYF. CDR3 nucleotide sequence: TGCAGCGTTGTTGGACAGGCCGGGGGCACAGATACGCAGTATTTT. The V call is TRBV29-1, the J call TRBJ2-3; 7 bases agree with TRBD1. The J segment lost 1 base and the V segment lost 4 bases, leaving 8 bases of the junction unmatched. CDR3 length equals 15 residues. Germline V gives CDR1 SQVTM, CDR2 ANQGSEA.

This clonotype was counted only a few times. The CDR3 sequence: CSAHRGGTGELFF. For the CDR3, the DNA is TGCAGCGCCCACAGGGGGGGCACCGGGGAGCTGTTTTTT. The chain joins TRBV29-1 to TRBJ2-2; maybe TRBD1 (8 bases). The V end lost 7 bases, the J end lost 4 bases, and 13 bases lay between the germline ends. The CDR3 length is 13 residues. CDR1 SQVTM and CDR2 ANQGSEA come from the germline V gene.

CDR3 amino acids: CASRGLPGAKNIQYF. CDR3 bases: TGTGCCAGCCGGGGGCTCCCCGGGGCCAAAAACATTCAGTACTTC. V is TRBV27 and J is TRBJ2-4; perhaps D is TRBD1 or TRBD2 (6 bases each). CDR1 MNHEY and CDR2 SMNVEV come from the germline V gene (reference sequence). The CDR3 spans 15 residues. V dropped 8 bases and J dropped 1 base, with 15 bases sitting between them.

The chain combines TRBV4-2 with TRBJ2-7, with D tentatively TRBD1 or TRBD2 (5 bases each). In germline, CDR1 is LGHNA, CDR2 YNFKEQ. Trimming stripped 4 bases from V and 0 bases from J, with 16 bases between. This CDR3 comprises 16 residues. The CDR3 bases are TGTGCCAGCAGCCCGGCCGGGACCGCGAGCTCCTACGAGCAGTACTTC. Protein: CASSPAGTASSYEQYF.

This clonotype was seen more than once but under ten times. The V gene is TRBV4-3, the J gene TRBJ1-2; the match to TRBD1 covers 10 bases. The CDR3 sequence is 15 residues long. The V segment lost 3 bases and the J segment 4 bases; nucleotides outside the gene matches: 5. Germline V gene lookup returns CDR1 LGHNA and CDR2 YSLEER. The CDR3 spells CASSHGTGVSYGYTF. As DNA, the CDR3 is TGCGCCAGCAGCCACGGGACAGGGGTATCCTATGGCTACACCTTC.

This chain uses TRBV18 with TRBJ2-5; D gene unclear. The ends were cut back, 8 bases at V and 2 bases at J, with 21 bases in the middle. Germline V gives CDR1 KGHSH, CDR2 LQKENI. The CDR3 extends over 16 amino acids. CDR3 sequence: CASAAEYRKSQETQYF. The CDR3 DNA is TGTGCCAGCGCTGCTGAATACCGGAAAAGTCAAGAGACCCAGTACTTC.